There are a few counts of the clone carrying this T cell receptor (beta chain). The CDR3 is 13 residues long. Germline V lookup: CDR1 SEHNR, CDR2 FQNEAQ (reference sequence). The germline V and J ends were trimmed by 5 bases and 7 bases, with 12 bases remaining between them. The data derive from a study of T cell repertoires in ileal Crohn's disease. Sequencing used immunoSEQ multiplex PCR; TCRdb keeps in-frame clones, though not all of them. The sample consists of 13,000 to 15,000 clones, 78% of them appearing once. The chain combines TRBV7-9 with TRBJ1-5; no reliable D call. The origin of this receptor is an adult with Crohn's disease. Sequencing was done on a sample of ileal tissue. In DNA, the CDR3 is TGTGCCAGCAGCCAATGGAGTGACCAGCCCCAGCATTTT. Residues: CASSQWSDQPQHF.